These T cell receptor beta chains were read from a single sample in a study of blood T cell repertoires in COVID-19. Profiled with immunoSEQ multiplex PCR; TCRdb holds only in-frame clones, not every one. The sample lists approximately 160,000 clones; 90% were seen once. The sequenced sample consisted of peripheral blood. Source of these receptors: a man between 50 and 59 years old with acute or convalescent COVID-19. The CDR3 runs from the conserved cysteine through the conserved F or W. Fields, in order: V gene, CDR3 protein.

V gene: TRBV18; CDR3 protein: CASSPPTFREQYF
V gene: TRBV6-5; CDR3 protein: CASSPINNQPQHF
V gene: TRBV10-3; CDR3 protein: CAISIAGRNTGELFF
V gene: TRBV28; CDR3 protein: CASSLAYSISGNTIYF
V gene: TRBV9; CDR3 protein: CASSERDSYGYTF
V gene: TRBV5-1; CDR3 protein: CASSFTGTTYEQYF
V gene: TRBV6-6; CDR3 protein: CASSYEGEDTEAFF
V gene: TRBV7-9; CDR3 protein: CASSFTRARGRGGTDTQYF
V gene: TRBV7-3; CDR3 protein: CASSEQGYTEAFF
V gene: TRBV9; CDR3 protein: CASSATGGLDSPLHF
V gene: TRBV5-4; CDR3 protein: CASSFPGLSTEAFF
V gene: TRBV7-2; CDR3 protein: CASSFLGSGSTVGNEQFF
V gene: TRBV19; CDR3 protein: CASSPSPGNTIYF
V gene: TRBV27; CDR3 protein: CASSSSTSGRTGELFF
V gene: TRBV5-8; CDR3 protein: CASSLAGTDTQYF
V gene: TRBV13; CDR3 protein: CASSLAGRNNSPLHF
V gene: TRBV10-3; CDR3 protein: CAISEAQEEKLFF
V gene: TRBV12-3/TRBV12-4; CDR3 protein: CASSLGSSGELFF
V gene: TRBV6-6; CDR3 protein: CASSRMRGGDVNEQFF
V gene: TRBV3-1/TRBV3-2; CDR3 protein: CASSHHRSNADTQYF
V gene: TRBV28; CDR3 protein: CASSGRDSELTGQPQHF
V gene: TRBV10-1; CDR3 protein: CASSESDSGVDQETQYF
V gene: TRBV19; CDR3 protein: CASSIPRGNSPLHF
V gene: TRBV29-1; CDR3 protein: CSVTGEGYTF
V gene: TRBV6-5; CDR3 protein: CASSYSRSAEAFF
V gene: TRBV10-1; CDR3 protein: CASSEGQQADFSGNTIYF
V gene: TRBV28; CDR3 protein: CASSSGQGLRSNQPQHF
V gene: TRBV3-1/TRBV3-2; CDR3 protein: CASSQDSGGTPQHF
V gene: TRBV5-1; CDR3 protein: CASSSASGGHSTDTQYF
V gene: TRBV11-2; CDR3 protein: CASSLTSGHNEQFF
V gene: TRBV5-5; CDR3 protein: CASSLGGSDNGYTF
V gene: TRBV7-8; CDR3 protein: CASSLAFGLAGETQYF
V gene: TRBV5-4; CDR3 protein: CASSPTRDRGYYGYTF
V gene: TRBV5-1; CDR3 protein: CASSSSYGQPQHF
V gene: TRBV11-2; CDR3 protein: CASSWGGSSSGELFF
V gene: TRBV6-1; CDR3 protein: CASSEEGGWTGAFF
V gene: TRBV4-1; CDR3 protein: CASSQVGVIRWADTQYF